The source of this T cell receptor (beta chain) is a study of post-analysis software for immune sequencing data. Unique molecular identifiers were present in the TCR beta cDNA libraries. TCRdb processed the PCR reads anew with MiXCR; each CDR3 protein has one entry. The sample has roughly 400,000 distinct CDR3 sequences; 35% to 45% are singletons. The V and J ends lost 6 bases and 3 bases, in that order; junction bases with no gene match: 7. Germline CDR1 is SNHLY and CDR2 is FYNNEI. CDR3 length equals 14 residues. Study-wide results and limits: TRBV5-6, TRBV5-1 and TRBV20-1 belonged to a set of roughly 5 TRBV segments that were more frequent in patients than controls. Multiple sclerosis patients had significantly lower normalized Chao1 diversity than controls.

This clonotype was picked up a small number of times. Its cognate antigen is unknown. The V gene is TRBV2, the J gene TRBJ1-2, with TRBD1 identical over 7 bases. The origin of this receptor is a girl aged 2 to 9 with multiple sclerosis. Sequences were obtained from blood. As DNA, the CDR3 is TGTGCCAGCAGGTATACCGGGACAGACTATGGCTACACCTTC. Translating it yields CASRYTGTDYGYTF.